This record concerns one TCR beta chain sequence. The data were taken from a study of beta chain features in type 1 diabetes. Of the isolated RNA, all was reverse transcribed, and so the sequenced material was expressed TCRB transcripts. This table comes from immunoSEQ multiplex PCR, and its TCRdb copy is limited to in-frame clones, with some not included. Of around 400,000 clones listed, approximately 15% were seen once; the top ten hold about 0.019%. There are 13 residues in the CDR3. The V end was cut by 2 bases, the J end by 5 bases, with 10 bases between. CDR1 and CDR2 from the germline V gene are SGHNT and YYREEE (reference sequence).

This sequence was found in a woman younger than 35 in good health. Sequencing was performed on naive CD4+ T cells from blood. The chain links TRBV5-4 to TRBJ1-1; D might be TRBD1 (6 bases). Here the CDR3 reads CASSLPQGTEAFF. The CDR3 nucleotides are TGTGCCAGCAGCTTACCTCAGGGGACTGAAGCTTTCTTT.